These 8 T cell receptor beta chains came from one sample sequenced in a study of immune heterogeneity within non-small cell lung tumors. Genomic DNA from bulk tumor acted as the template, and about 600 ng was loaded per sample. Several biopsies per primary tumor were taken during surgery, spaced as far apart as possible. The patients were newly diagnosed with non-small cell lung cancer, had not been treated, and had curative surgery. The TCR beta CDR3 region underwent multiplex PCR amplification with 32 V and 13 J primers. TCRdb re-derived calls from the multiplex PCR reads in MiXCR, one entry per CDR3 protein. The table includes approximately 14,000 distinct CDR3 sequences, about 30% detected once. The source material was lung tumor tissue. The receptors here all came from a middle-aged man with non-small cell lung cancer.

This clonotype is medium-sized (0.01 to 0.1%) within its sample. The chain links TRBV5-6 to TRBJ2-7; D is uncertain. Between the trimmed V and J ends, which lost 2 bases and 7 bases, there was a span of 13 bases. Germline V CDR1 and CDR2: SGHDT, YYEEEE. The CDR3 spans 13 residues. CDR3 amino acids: CASSLWQLREQYF. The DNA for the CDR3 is TGTGCCAGCAGCTTATGGCAGCTTCGGGAGCAGTACTTC. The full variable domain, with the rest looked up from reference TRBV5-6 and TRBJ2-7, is DAGVTQSPTHLIKTRGQQVTLRCSPKSGHDTVSWYQQALGQGPQFIFQYYEEEERQRGNFPDRFSGHQFPNYSSELNVNALLLGDSALYLCASSLWQLREQYFGPGTRLTVT.

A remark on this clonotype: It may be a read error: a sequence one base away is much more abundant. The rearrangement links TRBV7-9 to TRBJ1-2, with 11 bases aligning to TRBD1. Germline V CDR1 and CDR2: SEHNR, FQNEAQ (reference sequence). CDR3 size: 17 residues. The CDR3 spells CAISRNVDRGRVGGYTF. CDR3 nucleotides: TGTGCCATCAGCCGAAATGTGGACAGGGGGCGCGTGGGAGGCTACACCTTC.

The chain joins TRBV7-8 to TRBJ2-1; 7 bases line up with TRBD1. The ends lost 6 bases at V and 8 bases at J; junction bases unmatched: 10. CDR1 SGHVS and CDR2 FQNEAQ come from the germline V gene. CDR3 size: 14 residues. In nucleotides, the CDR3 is TGTGCCAGCAGACGAAACAGGGGCGGGTATGAGCAGTTCTTC. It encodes CASRRNRGGYEQFF.

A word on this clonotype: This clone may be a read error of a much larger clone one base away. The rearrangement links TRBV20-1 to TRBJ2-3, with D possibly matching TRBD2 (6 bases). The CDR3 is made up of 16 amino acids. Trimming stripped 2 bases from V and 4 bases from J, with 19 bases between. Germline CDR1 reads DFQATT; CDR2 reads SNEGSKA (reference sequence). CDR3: CSARNVGWREPDTQYF. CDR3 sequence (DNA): TGCAGTGCTAGAAACGTGGGCTGGAGGGAACCAGATACGCAGTATTTT.

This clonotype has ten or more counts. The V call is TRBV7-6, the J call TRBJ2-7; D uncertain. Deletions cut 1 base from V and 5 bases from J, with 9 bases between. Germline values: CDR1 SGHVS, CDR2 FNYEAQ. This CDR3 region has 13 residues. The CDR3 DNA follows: TGTGCCAGCAGCTTAGAATGGGGTAACGAGCAGTACTTC. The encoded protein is CASSLEWGNEQYF.

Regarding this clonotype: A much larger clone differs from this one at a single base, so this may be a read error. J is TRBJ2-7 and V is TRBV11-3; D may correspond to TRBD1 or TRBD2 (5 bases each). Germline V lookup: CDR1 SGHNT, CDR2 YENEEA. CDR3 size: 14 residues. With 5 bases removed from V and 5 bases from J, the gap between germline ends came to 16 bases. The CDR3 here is CASSNDGASHEQYF. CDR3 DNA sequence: TGTGCCAGCAGCAACGACGGGGCATCCCACGAGCAGTACTTC.

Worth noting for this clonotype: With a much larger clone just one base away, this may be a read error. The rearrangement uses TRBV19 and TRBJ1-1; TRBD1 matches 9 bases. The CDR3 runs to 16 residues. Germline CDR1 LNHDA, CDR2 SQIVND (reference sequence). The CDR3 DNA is TGTGCCAGTAGTCTCTTTGAGGGACAGGGAAGAACTGAAACTTTCTTT. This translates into CASSLFEGQGRTETFF.

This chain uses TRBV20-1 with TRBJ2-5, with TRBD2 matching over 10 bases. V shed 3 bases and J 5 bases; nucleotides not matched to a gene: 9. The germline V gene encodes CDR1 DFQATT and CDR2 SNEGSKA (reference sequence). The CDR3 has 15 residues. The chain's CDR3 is CSASPLAGAQETQYF. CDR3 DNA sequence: TGCAGTGCTAGCCCCCTAGCGGGAGCGCAGGAGACCCAGTACTTC.